These 14 T cell receptor beta chains share one sample of origin, sequenced in a study of shared T cell receptors in the human thymus. Sequencing used immunoSEQ multiplex PCR; TCRdb keeps in-frame clones, though not all of them. The sample lists about 540,000 clones; around three quarters were seen once. These data also featured in a second study, about human thymus T cells.

What was sequenced was thymocytes. The receptor set was obtained from a boy under three years old with a congenital heart defect.

This clone was recorded only once. This chain links TRBV6-1 with TRBJ2-7, with 7 bases fitting TRBD2. Trimming took 6 bases from V and 2 from J; bases not matched to a gene: 7. CDR3 size: 14 residues. CDR1 and CDR2 from the germline V gene are MNHNS and SASEGT. The CDR3, as DNA: TGTGCCAGCAGACCGACTAGCAGGACCTACGAGCAGTACTTC. It is translated as CASRPTSRTYEQYF.

The chain is built from TRBV27 and TRBJ2-3, with 7 nucleotides matching TRBD2. The CDR3 is 14 residues long. The germline V gene has CDR1 MNHEY and CDR2 SMNVEV (reference sequence). V dropped 5 bases and J dropped 4; count of bases not matched to a gene: 6. CDR3 amino acids: CASSLRDYADTQYF. DNA for the CDR3: TGTGCCAGCAGTCTTCGGGACTACGCAGATACGCAGTATTTT.

Of note for this clone: Distinct nucleotide sequences in the sample also encode this CDR3. The chain combines TRBV12-5 with TRBJ2-7; perhaps TRBD1 as D (6 bases). V was clipped by 3 bases and J by 4 bases, with 7 bases between them. Germline CDR1 and CDR2: LGHNT and FRNRAP. CDR3 length: 12 residues. CDR3 region: CASGLGGYEQYF. The CDR3 DNA follows: TGTGCTAGTGGTTTAGGGGGTTACGAGCAGTACTTC.

This clone was picked up one time. The chain uses TRBV27 and TRBJ1-1, with D possibly matching TRBD1 (5 bases). V was clipped by 6 bases and J by 3 bases, with 14 bases between them. The CDR3 extends over 14 amino acids. Per germline, CDR1 MNHEY and CDR2 SMNVEV (reference sequence). The CDR3 protein is CASRNSARDTEAFF. The CDR3 nucleotides are TGTGCCAGCAGGAACTCAGCCAGGGACACTGAAGCTTTCTTT.

The rearrangement joins TRBV5-6 to TRBJ2-3; tentatively, D is TRBD1 (6 bases). Germline V lookup: CDR1 SGHDT, CDR2 YYEEEE. The CDR3 spans 11 residues. The CDR3 loop is CVVYREDTQYF. The CDR3 nucleotides are TGTGTCGTATACAGGGAAGATACGCAGTATTTT. Based on the CDR3 plus reference TRBV5-6 and TRBJ2-3, the full variable domain is DAGVTQSPTHLIKTRGQQVTLRCSPKSGHDTVSWYQQALGQGPQFIFQYYEEEERQRGNFPDRFSGHQFPNYSSELNVNALLLGDSALYLCVVYREDTQYFGPGTRLTVL.

J is TRBJ1-5 and V is TRBV6-5; 9 bases are a match to TRBD1. Per germline, CDR1 MNHEY and CDR2 SVGAGI. The CDR3 is 14 amino acids. The V gene end was trimmed by 5 bases and the J gene end by 7 bases; junction bases not matched to a gene: 6. DNA of the CDR3: TGTGCCAGCAGTACCGGACAGGGGTCGCAGCCCCAGCATTTT. It encodes CASSTGQGSQPQHF.

The CDR3 protein is CASSLEKQVYNEQFF. In nucleotides, the CDR3 is TGCGCCAGCAGCTTGGAAAAACAGGTGTACAATGAGCAGTTCTTC. V usage is TRBV5-1 and J usage is TRBJ2-1; D is possibly TRBD1 (5 bases). The CDR3 has 15 amino acids. Trimming cost V 0 bases and J 4 bases, with 11 bases left between them. From germline, CDR1 is SGHRS and CDR2 YFSETQ. The complete variable domain, with remaining parts taken from reference TRBV5-1 and TRBJ2-1, reads KAGVTQTPRYLIKTRGQQVTLSCSPISGHRSVSWYQQTPGQGLQFLFEYFSETQRNKGNFPGRFSGRQFSNSRSEMNVSTLELGDSALYLCASSLEKQVYNEQFFGPGTRLTVL.

The chain employs TRBV5-1 and TRBJ2-3; D might be TRBD2 (5 bases). The V end lost 4 bases, the J end lost 5 bases, and 14 bases lay between the germline ends. The CDR3 is 14 residues long. From germline, CDR1 is SGHRS and CDR2 YFSETQ. CDR3 protein: CASSEGSSGDTQYF. The CDR3 region has the DNA TGCGCCAGCAGCGAAGGGTCGAGCGGAGATACGCAGTATTTT. The full variable domain, its missing parts supplied by reference TRBV5-1 and TRBJ2-3, is KAGVTQTPRYLIKTRGQQVTLSCSPISGHRSVSWYQQTPGQGLQFLFEYFSETQRNKGNFPGRFSGRQFSNSRSEMNVSTLELGDSALYLCASSEGSSGDTQYFGPGTRLTVL.

The V and J genes are TRBV11-3 and TRBJ2-3, with D tentatively TRBD2 (6 bases). The CDR3 runs 14 residues. V was shortened by 0 bases and J by 11 bases, with 15 bases between the two germline ends. Germline V CDR1 and CDR2: SGHNT, YENEEA. This CDR3 is CASSLEGRGGRQYF. DNA for the CDR3: TGTGCCAGCAGCTTAGAAGGGCGGGGCGGAAGGCAGTATTTT.

The V and J genes are TRBV11-2 and TRBJ2-7; D ambiguous. V was cut by 4 bases and J by 0 bases, with 16 bases left in between. Germline CDR1 is SGHAT and CDR2 is FQNNGV. There are 16 residues in the CDR3. The CDR3 spells CASSSVPIVFSYEQYF. CDR3 coding DNA: TGTGCCAGCAGCTCCGTACCGATAGTTTTCTCCTACGAGCAGTACTTC.

This chain connects TRBV19 to TRBJ2-3, with D perhaps matching TRBD2 (5 bases). Trimming pared 5 bases from V and 3 bases from J, leaving 12 bases between. Germline assignment: CDR1 LNHDA and CDR2 SQIVND (reference sequence). This CDR3 has 14 residues. The CDR3 is CASSLSLGTDTQYF. CDR3 DNA sequence: TGTGCCAGTAGTCTATCACTAGGAACAGATACGCAGTATTTT.

This chain links TRBV7-8 with TRBJ2-2; TRBD2 matches 7 bases. Per germline, CDR1 SGHVS and CDR2 FQNEAQ. J lost 1 base, V lost 2 bases, and 4 bases had no gene match. The CDR3 has 16 residues. The DNA for the CDR3 is TGTGCCAGCAGCTTACCCCCGGGAGGGAACACCGGGGAGCTGTTTTTT. It specifies CASSLPPGGNTGELFF.

The J gene is TRBJ1-4, the V gene TRBV28; 12 bases agree with TRBD1. V lost 4 bases to trimming and J lost 7 bases; unmatched junction nucleotides: 19. Germline CDR1 reads MDHEN; CDR2 reads SYDVKM. The CDR3 length is 20 residues. The CDR3 region has the DNA TGTGCCAGCAGTTCAGAGTCCGGGACAGGGGGCGGTACAGCGGGTGAAAAACTGTTTTTT. This codes for CASSSESGTGGGTAGEKLFF.

As for this clone: This CDR3 is also generated by other DNA sequences in the sample. This chain's CDR3 is CSAQGAYGYTF. CDR3 sequence (DNA): TGCAGTGCCCAGGGGGCGTATGGCTACACCTTC. The rearrangement joins TRBV20-1 to TRBJ1-2; 8 bases are a match to TRBD1. V lost 6 bases and J lost 5; bases outside the gene matches: 2. The CDR3 contains 11 residues. Germline CDR1 reads DFQATT; CDR2 reads SNEGSKA (reference sequence).